These 8 T cell receptor beta chains were all obtained from the same sample, sequenced in a study of T cell responses to AZD1222 COVID-19 vaccine. Clones were read by immunoSEQ multiplex PCR, and TCRdb kept only the in-frame ones, dropping some. Reported are over 120,000 clones; the ten largest clones contain roughly 2%. The sample taken for sequencing was peripheral blood. These receptors came from an adult in good health.

The V gene is TRBV19, the J gene TRBJ1-1, with D perhaps matching TRBD1 (5 bases). The germline V gene encodes CDR1 LNHDA and CDR2 SQIVND (reference sequence). Trimming stripped 3 bases from V and 6 bases from J, with 14 bases between. The CDR3 has 14 residues. CDR3 nucleotides: TGTGCCAGTAGTATTAACCGGGACCGCCCTGAAGCTTTCTTT. Protein sequence: CASSINRDRPEAFF.

The rearrangement links TRBV25-1 to TRBJ1-2, with 10 bases aligning to TRBD1. Per germline, CDR1 MGHDK and CDR2 SYGVNS. With V trimmed by 3 bases and J by 3 bases, 7 bases remained unmatched. The CDR3 length is 16 residues. The DNA of the CDR3 is TGTGCCAGCAGTGATCCTCGACAGGGGGCGCACTATGGCTACACCTTC. Protein sequence: CASSDPRQGAHYGYTF.

The chain carries TRBV11-1 and TRBJ1-1; no reliable D call. Trimming removed 7 bases at V and 0 bases at J, with 9 bases between. Germline V gene data show CDR1 as SGHAT and CDR2 as FQDESV (reference sequence). This CDR3 has 13 amino acids. CDR3 sequence reads: CASMLKLNTEAFF. In nucleotides, the CDR3 is TGTGCCAGCATGTTGAAGTTGAACACTGAAGCTTTCTTT.

This chain joins TRBV30 and TRBJ1-5; D is ambiguous. The V gene's germline CDR1 is GTSNPN and CDR2 SVGIG (reference sequence). The CDR3 spans 13 residues. V shed 0 bases and J shed 5 bases, with 8 bases lying between them. The chain's CDR3 is CAWSVESDQPQHF. The CDR3 DNA reads TGTGCCTGGAGTGTAGAAAGCGATCAGCCCCAGCATTTT.

The V and J genes are TRBV7-9 and TRBJ2-5, with 10 bases aligning to TRBD1. V shed 6 bases, J shed 3 bases, and the junction held 13 bases outside the gene matches. Germline lookup yields CDR1 SEHNR and CDR2 FQNEAQ (reference sequence). The CDR3 sequence is 17 residues long. CDR3 sequence: CASRHTTRGTGEETQYF. In DNA, the CDR3 is TGTGCCAGCAGACACACTACGAGGGGGACAGGGGAAGAGACCCAGTACTTC.

The rearrangement joins TRBV7-2 to TRBJ2-7; 8 bases map to TRBD1. With V trimmed by 1 base and J by 5 bases, 10 bases remained unmatched. The germline CDR1 and CDR2 sequences are SGHTA and FQGNSA. The CDR3 is 16 residues long. The CDR3 region has the DNA TGTGCCAGCAGCTTAGTTATAGGACAGGGAACGGACGAGCAGTACTTC. Amino acids: CASSLVIGQGTDEQYF.

The CDR3 is CASSLGSFGEGGYTF. For the CDR3, the DNA is TGTGCCAGCAGCTTAGGGAGTTTTGGGGAAGGCGGCTACACCTTC. The chain joins TRBV11-2 to TRBJ1-2, with D unresolved. V was shortened by 1 base and J by 8 bases, with 17 bases between the two germline ends. The CDR3 is 15 amino acids. CDR1 SGHAT and CDR2 FQNNGV come from the germline V gene.

The rearrangement uses TRBV4-1 and TRBJ2-1; TRBD1 matches at 7 bases. The CDR3 has 16 amino acids. The germline V gene encodes CDR1 MGHRA and CDR2 YSYEKL. Trimming cost V 3 bases and J 0 bases; bases outside gene matches: 5. CDR3 sequence reads: CASSQTQGSSYNEQFF. CDR3 DNA: TGCGCCAGCAGCCAGACACAGGGGTCCTCCTACAATGAGCAGTTCTTC.